This entry lists 7 T cell receptor beta chains sequenced from one sample in a study of cytomegalovirus exposure and HLA in healthy donors. Method: immunoSEQ multiplex PCR; TCRdb's copy keeps in-frame clones and lacks some. Of roughly 82,000 clones listed, approximately 93% are singletons. Sequencing was carried out using PBMCs. The receptors were gathered from a man aged 18 to 35 in good health and CMV-seronegative.

The genes are TRBV6-5 and TRBJ2-7, with 8 nucleotides matching TRBD1. CDR3 length: 15 residues. Germline lookup yields CDR1 MNHEY and CDR2 SVGAGI. V shed 6 bases, J shed 2 bases, and the junction held 9 bases outside the gene matches. CDR3 coding DNA: TGTGCCAGCAGGCGCGGACAGGGACCTGCCTACGAGCAGTACTTC. Translated: CASRRGQGPAYEQYF.

This sequence joins TRBV4-2 and TRBJ2-5; 10 positions match TRBD2. Germline V gene sequence: CDR1 LGHNA, CDR2 YNFKEQ. The length of the CDR3 is 15 residues. V shed 1 base and J 10 bases; nucleotides not matched to a gene: 9. CDR3 amino acids: CASSQGGSGGTYQYF. The CDR3 region has the DNA TGTGCCAGCAGCCAAGGTGGTAGCGGGGGGACTTACCAGTACTTC.

This clone was recorded once. V and J are TRBV12-5 and TRBJ1-1; 7 bases fit TRBD1. This CDR3 spans 14 amino acids. V shed 6 bases and J 6 bases; nucleotides not matched to a gene: 10. Per germline, CDR1 LGHNT and CDR2 FRNRAP. The CDR3 DNA sequence: TGTGCTAGTGGGCCTGACAGGGCAATTTCTGAAGCTTTCTTT. Protein product: CASGPDRAISEAFF.

This chain joins TRBV13 and TRBJ1-2; D remains ambiguous. The CDR3 length is 14 residues. With 5 bases removed from V and 6 bases from J, the gap between germline ends came to 16 bases. CDR1 PRHDT and CDR2 FYEKMQ come from the germline V gene (reference sequence). The CDR3 coding sequence is TGTGCCAGCAGCACCCAGGATCAGAGGGATGGCTACACCTTC. Translating it yields CASSTQDQRDGYTF.

The V and J genes are TRBV7-2 and TRBJ1-2; D is uncertain. V lost 2 bases and J 5 bases, leaving 15 bases between the germline ends. Germline V CDR1 and CDR2: SGHTA, FQGNSA. This CDR3 is built from 15 residues. The CDR3 region is CASSLWQESSYGYTF. The CDR3 DNA reads as TGTGCCAGCAGCTTATGGCAGGAATCATCTTATGGCTACACCTTC.

This sequence joins TRBV10-1 and TRBJ1-1; D unclear. This CDR3 has 14 amino acids. Trimming took off 3 bases at V and 0 bases at J, with 8 bases between the two ends. The germline V gene has CDR1 WNHNN and CDR2 SYGVQD (reference sequence). CDR3 residues: CASSEPGLNTEAFF. For the CDR3, the DNA is TGCGCCAGCAGTGAACCCGGTCTGAACACTGAAGCTTTCTTT.

V gene TRBV11-2 combines with J gene TRBJ2-2; 9 positions match TRBD1. The ends lost 5 bases at V and 6 bases at J; junction bases unmatched: 10. The CDR3 has 16 residues. Per the germline V gene, CDR1 is SGHAT and CDR2 is FQNNGV. The chain's CDR3 is CASSPGDRERAGELFF. The CDR3 DNA is TGTGCCAGCAGCCCTGGGGACAGGGAACGCGCCGGGGAGCTGTTTTTT.